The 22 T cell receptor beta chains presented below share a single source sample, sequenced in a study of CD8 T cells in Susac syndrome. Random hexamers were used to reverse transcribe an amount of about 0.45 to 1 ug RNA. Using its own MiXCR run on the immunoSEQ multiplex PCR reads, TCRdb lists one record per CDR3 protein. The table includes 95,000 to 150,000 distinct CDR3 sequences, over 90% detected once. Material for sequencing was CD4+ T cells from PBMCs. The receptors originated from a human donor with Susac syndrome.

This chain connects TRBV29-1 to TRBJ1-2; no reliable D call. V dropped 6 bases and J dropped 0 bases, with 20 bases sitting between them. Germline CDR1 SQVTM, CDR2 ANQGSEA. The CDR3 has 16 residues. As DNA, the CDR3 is TGCAGCGTCACCTCGGACCCTCAAACGCCTAACTATGGCTACACCTTC. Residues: CSVTSDPQTPNYGYTF.

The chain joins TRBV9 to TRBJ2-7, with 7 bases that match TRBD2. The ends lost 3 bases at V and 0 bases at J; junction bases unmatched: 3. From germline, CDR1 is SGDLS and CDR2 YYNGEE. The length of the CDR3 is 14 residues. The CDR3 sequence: CASSAGLSSYEQYF. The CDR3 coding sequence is TGTGCCAGCAGCGCGGGACTATCCTCCTACGAGCAGTACTTC.

CDR3 amino acids: CSVLDRGSGSSYGYTF. DNA of the CDR3: TGCAGCGTCCTGGACAGGGGGAGCGGGTCCTCCTATGGCTACACCTTC. The chain joins TRBV29-1 to TRBJ1-2; 10 bases line up with TRBD1. The CDR3 sequence is 16 residues long. The germline gives CDR1 SQVTM, CDR2 ANQGSEA. With 6 bases clipped from V and 4 bases from J, the junction kept 14 bases outside the gene matches. The full variable domain, with the rest looked up from reference TRBV29-1 and TRBJ1-2, is SAVISQKPSRDICQRGTSLTIQCQVDSQVTMMFWYRQQPGQSLTLIATANQGSEATYESGFVIDKFPISRPNLTFSTLTVSNMSPEDSSIYLCSVLDRGSGSSYGYTFGSGTRLTVV.

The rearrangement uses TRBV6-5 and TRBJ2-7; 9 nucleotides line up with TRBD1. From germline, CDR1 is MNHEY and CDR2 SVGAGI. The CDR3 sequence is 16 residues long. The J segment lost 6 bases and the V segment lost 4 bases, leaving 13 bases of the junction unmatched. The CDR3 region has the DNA TGTGCCAGCAGTTCCCAGACAGGGGGTCAAGTCGGCGAGCAGTACTTC. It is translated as CASSSQTGGQVGEQYF.

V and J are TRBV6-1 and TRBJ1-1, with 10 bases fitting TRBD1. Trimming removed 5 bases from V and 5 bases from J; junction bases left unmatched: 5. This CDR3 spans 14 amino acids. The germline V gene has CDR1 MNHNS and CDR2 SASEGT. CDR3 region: CASSPRDRGTEAFF. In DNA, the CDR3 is TGTGCCAGCAGTCCCCGGGACAGGGGTACTGAAGCTTTCTTT.

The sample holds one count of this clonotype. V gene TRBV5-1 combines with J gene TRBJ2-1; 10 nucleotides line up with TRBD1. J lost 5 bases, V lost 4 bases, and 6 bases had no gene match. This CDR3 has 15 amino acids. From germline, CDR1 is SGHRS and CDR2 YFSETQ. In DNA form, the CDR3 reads TGCGCCAGCAGCAGACAGGGGGCTCCGGACAATGAGCAGTTCTTC. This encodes CASSRQGAPDNEQFF. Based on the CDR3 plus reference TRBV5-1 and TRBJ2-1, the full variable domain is KAGVTQTPRYLIKTRGQQVTLSCSPISGHRSVSWYQQTPGQGLQFLFEYFSETQRNKGNFPGRFSGRQFSNSRSEMNVSTLELGDSALYLCASSRQGAPDNEQFFGPGTRLTVL.

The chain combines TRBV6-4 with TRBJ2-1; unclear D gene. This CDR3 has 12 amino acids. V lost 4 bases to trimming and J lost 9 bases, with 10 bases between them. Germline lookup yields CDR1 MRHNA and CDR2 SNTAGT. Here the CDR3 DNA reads TGTGCCAGCAGTGCCCCTTTTGGTGAGCAGTTCTTC. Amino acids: CASSAPFGEQFF.

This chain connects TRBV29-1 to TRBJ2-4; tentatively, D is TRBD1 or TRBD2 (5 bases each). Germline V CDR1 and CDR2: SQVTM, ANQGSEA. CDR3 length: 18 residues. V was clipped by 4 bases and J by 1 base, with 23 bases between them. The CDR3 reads CSVVVFLGRDGAKNIQYF. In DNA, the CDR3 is TGCAGCGTTGTCGTTTTTTTGGGCAGGGACGGGGCCAAAAACATTCAGTACTTC.

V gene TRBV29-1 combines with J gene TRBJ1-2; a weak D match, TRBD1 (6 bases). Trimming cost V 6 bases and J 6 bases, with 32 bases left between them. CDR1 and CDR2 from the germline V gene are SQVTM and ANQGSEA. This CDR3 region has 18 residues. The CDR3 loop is CSVGRAGGEGGSRNGYTF. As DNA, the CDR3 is TGCAGCGTGGGACGGGCCGGGGGCGAAGGAGGATCTAGAAATGGCTACACCTTC. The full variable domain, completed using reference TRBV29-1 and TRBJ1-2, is SAVISQKPSRDICQRGTSLTIQCQVDSQVTMMFWYRQQPGQSLTLIATANQGSEATYESGFVIDKFPISRPNLTFSTLTVSNMSPEDSSIYLCSVGRAGGEGGSRNGYTFGSGTRLTVV.

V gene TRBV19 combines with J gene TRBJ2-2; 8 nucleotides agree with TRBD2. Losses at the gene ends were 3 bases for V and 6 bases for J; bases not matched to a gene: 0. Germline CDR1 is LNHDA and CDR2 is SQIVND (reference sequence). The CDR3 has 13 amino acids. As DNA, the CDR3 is TGTGCCAGTAGTATCGGGAGGGCCGGGGAGCTGTTTTTT. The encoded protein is CASSIGRAGELFF.

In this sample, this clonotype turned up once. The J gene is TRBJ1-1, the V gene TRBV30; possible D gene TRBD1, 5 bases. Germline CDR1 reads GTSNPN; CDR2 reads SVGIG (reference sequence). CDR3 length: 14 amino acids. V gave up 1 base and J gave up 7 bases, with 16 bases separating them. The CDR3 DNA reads TGTGCCTGGAGTGGGGGTAAGGGGTTTGATGAAGCTTTCTTT. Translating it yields CAWSGGKGFDEAFF.

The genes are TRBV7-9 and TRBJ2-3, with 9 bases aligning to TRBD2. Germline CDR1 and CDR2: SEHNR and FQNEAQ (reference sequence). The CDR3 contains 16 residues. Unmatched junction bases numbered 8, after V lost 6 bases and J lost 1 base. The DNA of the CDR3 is TGTGCCAGCAGTCCCTGGACTAGCGTAGGCACAGATACGCAGTATTTT. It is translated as CASSPWTSVGTDTQYF.

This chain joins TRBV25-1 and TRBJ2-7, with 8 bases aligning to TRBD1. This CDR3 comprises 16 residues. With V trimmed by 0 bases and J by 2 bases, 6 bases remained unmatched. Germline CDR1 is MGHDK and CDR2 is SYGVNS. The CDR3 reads CASSEYGRDRTYEQYF. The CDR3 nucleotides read TGTGCCAGCAGTGAATATGGAAGGGACAGGACCTACGAGCAGTACTTC.

Here the CDR3 DNA reads TGCAGTGCTAGAGAGGCACTCCCCTCTGGGGCCAACGTCCTGACTTTC. It encodes CSAREALPSGANVLTF. The V and J genes are TRBV20-1 and TRBJ2-6; D gene uncertain. V lost 0 bases to trimming and J lost 0 bases, with 9 bases between them. Germline CDR1 is DFQATT and CDR2 is SNEGSKA (reference sequence). CDR3 length: 16 amino acids.

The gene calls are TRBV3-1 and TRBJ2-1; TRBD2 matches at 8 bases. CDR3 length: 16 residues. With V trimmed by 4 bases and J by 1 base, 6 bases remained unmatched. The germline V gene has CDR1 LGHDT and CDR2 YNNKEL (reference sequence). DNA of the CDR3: TGTGCCAGCAGCCCCCCTAGCGGGTTGTCCTACAATGAGCAGTTCTTC. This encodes CASSPPSGLSYNEQFF.

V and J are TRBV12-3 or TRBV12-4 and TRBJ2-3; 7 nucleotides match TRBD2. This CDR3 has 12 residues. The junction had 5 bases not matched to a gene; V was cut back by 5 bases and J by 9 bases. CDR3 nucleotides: TGTGCCAGCAGTCCTGGGCGGGGGACGCAGTATTTT. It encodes CASSPGRGTQYF.

In DNA, the CDR3 is TGCAGTGCTCCCGCCCGGACCAATCAGCCCCAGCATTTT. It encodes CSAPARTNQPQHF. The rearrangement uses TRBV20-1 and TRBJ1-5, with D unresolved. The V and J ends lost 5 bases and 3 bases respectively, with 11 bases between them. The CDR3 is made up of 13 amino acids. The germline V gene has CDR1 DFQATT and CDR2 SNEGSKA (reference sequence).

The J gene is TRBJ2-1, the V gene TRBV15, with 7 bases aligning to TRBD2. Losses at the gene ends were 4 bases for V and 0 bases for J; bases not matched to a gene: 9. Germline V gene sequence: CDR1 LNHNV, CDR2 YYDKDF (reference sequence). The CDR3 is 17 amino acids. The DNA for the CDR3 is TGTGCCACCAGCACTGGGAGGGCAAAGAGCTCCTACAATGAGCAGTTCTTC. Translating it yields CATSTGRAKSSYNEQFF.

The CDR3 DNA sequence: TGTGCCACCACCCGCGCAGATACGCAGTATTTT. As protein: CATTRADTQYF. This chain joins TRBV5-4 and TRBJ2-3; D is uncertain. Germline-derived CDR1 and CDR2 are SGHNT and YYREEE (reference sequence). Trimming removed 9 bases at V and 4 bases at J, with 9 bases between. This CDR3 has 11 amino acids.

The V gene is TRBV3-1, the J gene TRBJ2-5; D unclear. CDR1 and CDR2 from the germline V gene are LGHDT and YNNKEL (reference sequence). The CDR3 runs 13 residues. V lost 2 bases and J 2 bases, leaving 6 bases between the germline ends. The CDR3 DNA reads TGTGCCAGCAGCCAATTAAGACAAGAGACCCAGTACTTC. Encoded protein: CASSQLRQETQYF.

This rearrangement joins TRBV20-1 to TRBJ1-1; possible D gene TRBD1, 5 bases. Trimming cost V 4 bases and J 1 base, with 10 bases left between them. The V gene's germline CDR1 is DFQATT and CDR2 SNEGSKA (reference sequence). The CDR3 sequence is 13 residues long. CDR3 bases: TGCAGTGCTATAGTCGGGGCGAACACTGAAGCTTTCTTT. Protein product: CSAIVGANTEAFF.

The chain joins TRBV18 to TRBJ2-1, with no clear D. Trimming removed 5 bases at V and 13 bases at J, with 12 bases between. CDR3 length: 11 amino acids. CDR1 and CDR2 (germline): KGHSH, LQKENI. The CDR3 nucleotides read TGTGCCAGCTCAAACGACTTAAACCAGTTCTTC. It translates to CASSNDLNQFF.